This T cell receptor beta chain was identified in a study of cytomegalovirus exposure and HLA in healthy donors. Concerning this clone itself: Its antigen is still unknown.

This CDR3 region has 15 residues. Trimming took off 2 bases at V and 0 bases at J, with 8 bases between the two ends. The germline gives CDR1 MNHNS, CDR2 SASEGT. Both 60 Vbeta primers and 13 Jbeta primers went into the PCR. Measured with immunoSEQ multiplex PCR; TCRdb has only the in-frame clones, and not every one. The sample yields 150,000 to 200,000 clones, 55% to 80% seen once. General study findings and limits: According to the study, around 160 TCR beta chains were cytomegalovirus-associated. It was confirmed in vitro that a few of the CMV-associated chains were specific for CMV antigens. An ancestry cluster, one associated with Asian ancestry, reportedly showed fewer N-insertions than the approximately 660-donor mean in a later analysis. Donors were assumed by presence/absence analyses to have roughly uniform sequencing depth.

The source material was PBMCs. This receptor was obtained from a woman under 30 in good health and CMV-seropositive. V usage is TRBV6-1 and J usage is TRBJ1-3, with D unclear. The CDR3 coding sequence is TGTGCCAGCAGTGAACTCCACTACTCTGGAAACACCATATATTTT. Translating it yields CASSELHYSGNTIYF.